The clone carrying this TCR beta chain was picked up one time. Its target is not known. The sample comes from a study of glioma-infiltrating T cells. Trimming stripped 4 bases from V and 8 bases from J, with 14 bases between. The CDR3 consists of 12 residues. CDR1 is SQVTM and CDR2 is ANQGSEA in the germline V gene. Overall study results and limits: CDR3 overlap between tissue and blood was very small.

The iRepertoire nested amplicon-rescue multiplex PCR amplified TCR alpha and beta CDR3s from RNA. TCRdb re-called the multiplex PCR reads with MiXCR, one entry per CDR3 protein. The sample includes some 100,000 distinct CDR3 sequences, 20% to 25% of them seen just once. The sequencing sample was made of glioma tissue, nonneoplastic brain tissue, or PBMCs (not recorded which). The chain links TRBV29-1 to TRBJ1-2, with D perhaps matching TRBD1 (5 bases). This clonotype was sampled from a human donor with low-grade glioma or glioblastoma, undergoing nonglioma brain surgery, or in good health (not recorded which). This chain's CDR3 is CSVVPGTSGYTF. In DNA, the CDR3 is TGCAGCGTTGTGCCTGGGACGAGCGGCTACACCTTC.